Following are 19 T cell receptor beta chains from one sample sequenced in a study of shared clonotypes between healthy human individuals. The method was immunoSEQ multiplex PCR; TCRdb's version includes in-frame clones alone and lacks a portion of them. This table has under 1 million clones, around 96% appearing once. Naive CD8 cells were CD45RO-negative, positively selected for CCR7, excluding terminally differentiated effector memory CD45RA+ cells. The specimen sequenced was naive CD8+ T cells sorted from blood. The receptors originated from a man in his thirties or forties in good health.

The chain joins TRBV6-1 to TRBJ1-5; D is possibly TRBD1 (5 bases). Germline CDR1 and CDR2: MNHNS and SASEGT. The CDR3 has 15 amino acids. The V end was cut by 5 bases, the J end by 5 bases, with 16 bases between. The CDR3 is CASSPMEGTYQPQHF. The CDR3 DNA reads TGTGCCAGCAGTCCGATGGAAGGGACTTATCAGCCCCAGCATTTT.

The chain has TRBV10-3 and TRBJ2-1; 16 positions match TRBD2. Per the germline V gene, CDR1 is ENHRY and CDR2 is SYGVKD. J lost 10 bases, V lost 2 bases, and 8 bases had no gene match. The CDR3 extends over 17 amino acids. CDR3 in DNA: TGTGCCATCAGTGAGGATGGGACTAGCGGGAGGGCCAAGGAGCAGTTCTTC. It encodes CAISEDGTSGRAKEQFF.

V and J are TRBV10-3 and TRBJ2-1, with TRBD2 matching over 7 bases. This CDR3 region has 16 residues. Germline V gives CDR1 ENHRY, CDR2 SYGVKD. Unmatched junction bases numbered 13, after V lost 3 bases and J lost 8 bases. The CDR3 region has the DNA TGTGCCATCAGTGATCCCGGGGGGACCCACAGCGATGAGCAGTTCTTC. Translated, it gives CAISDPGGTHSDEQFF.

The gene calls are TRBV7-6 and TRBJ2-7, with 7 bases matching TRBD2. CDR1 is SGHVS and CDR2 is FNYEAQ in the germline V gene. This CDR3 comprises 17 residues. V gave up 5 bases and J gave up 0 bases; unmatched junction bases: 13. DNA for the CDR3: TGTGCCAGCAGCGGTAGAAGGGACTACGAAAGCTCCTACGAGCAGTACTTC. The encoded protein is CASSGRRDYESSYEQYF.

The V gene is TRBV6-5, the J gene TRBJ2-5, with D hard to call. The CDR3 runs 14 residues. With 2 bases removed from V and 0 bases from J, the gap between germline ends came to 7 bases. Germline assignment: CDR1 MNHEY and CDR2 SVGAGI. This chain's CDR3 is CASSYQADQETQYF. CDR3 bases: TGTGCCAGCAGTTACCAGGCAGACCAAGAGACCCAGTACTTC.

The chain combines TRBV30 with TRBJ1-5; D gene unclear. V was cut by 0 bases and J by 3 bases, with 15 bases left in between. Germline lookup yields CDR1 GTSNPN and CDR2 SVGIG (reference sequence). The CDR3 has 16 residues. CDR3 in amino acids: CAWSVSGIGDNQPQHF. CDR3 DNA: TGTGCCTGGAGTGTCTCGGGGATCGGCGACAATCAGCCCCAGCATTTT.

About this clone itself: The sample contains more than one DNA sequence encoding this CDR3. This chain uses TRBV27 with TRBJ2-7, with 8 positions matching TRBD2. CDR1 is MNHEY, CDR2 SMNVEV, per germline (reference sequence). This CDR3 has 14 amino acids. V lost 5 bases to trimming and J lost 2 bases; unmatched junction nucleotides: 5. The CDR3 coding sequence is TGTGCCAGCAGTCCTACTAGCGGTCCCTACGAGCAGTACTTC. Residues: CASSPTSGPYEQYF.

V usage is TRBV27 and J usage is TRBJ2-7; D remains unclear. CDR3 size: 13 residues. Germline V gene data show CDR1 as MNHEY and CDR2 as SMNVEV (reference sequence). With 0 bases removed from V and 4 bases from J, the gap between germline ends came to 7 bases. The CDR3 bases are TGTGCCAGCAGTTTATCATTGGGGTACGAGCAGTACTTC. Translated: CASSLSLGYEQYF.

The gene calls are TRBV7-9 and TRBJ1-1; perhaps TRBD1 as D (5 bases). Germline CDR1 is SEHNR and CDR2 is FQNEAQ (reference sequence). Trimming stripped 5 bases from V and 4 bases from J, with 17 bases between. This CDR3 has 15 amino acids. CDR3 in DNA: TGTGCCAGCAGCCCTACAGAAGGGGCGATCACTGAAGCTTTCTTT. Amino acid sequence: CASSPTEGAITEAFF.

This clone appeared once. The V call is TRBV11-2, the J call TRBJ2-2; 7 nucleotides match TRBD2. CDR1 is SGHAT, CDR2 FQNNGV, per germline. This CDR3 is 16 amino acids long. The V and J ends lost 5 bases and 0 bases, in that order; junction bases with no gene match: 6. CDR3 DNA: TGTGCCAGCAGCGACTCCCTAGCGGCGAACACCGGGGAGCTGTTTTTT. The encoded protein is CASSDSLAANTGELFF.

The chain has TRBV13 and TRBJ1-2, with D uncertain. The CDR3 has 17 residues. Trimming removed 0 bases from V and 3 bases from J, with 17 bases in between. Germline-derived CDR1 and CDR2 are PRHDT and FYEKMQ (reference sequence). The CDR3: CASSLGAAVVRDYGYTF. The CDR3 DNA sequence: TGTGCCAGCAGCTTAGGGGCGGCAGTAGTTCGGGACTATGGCTACACCTTC.

CDR3 sequence: CASSPRHRETYEQYF. The CDR3 coding sequence is TGTGCCAGCAGTCCGAGGCACAGGGAAACCTACGAGCAGTACTTC. J is TRBJ2-7 and V is TRBV28; D may be TRBD1 (6 bases). The CDR3 contains 15 residues. V was trimmed by 5 bases and J by 2 bases, leaving 16 bases between them. The V gene's germline CDR1 is MDHEN and CDR2 SYDVKM.

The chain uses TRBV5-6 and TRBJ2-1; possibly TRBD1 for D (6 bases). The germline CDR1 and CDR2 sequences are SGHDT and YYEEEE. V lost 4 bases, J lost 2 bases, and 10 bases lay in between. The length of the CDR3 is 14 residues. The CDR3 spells CASSRDMTYNEQFF. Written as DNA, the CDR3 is TGTGCCAGCAGCCGGGACATGACCTACAATGAGCAGTTCTTC.

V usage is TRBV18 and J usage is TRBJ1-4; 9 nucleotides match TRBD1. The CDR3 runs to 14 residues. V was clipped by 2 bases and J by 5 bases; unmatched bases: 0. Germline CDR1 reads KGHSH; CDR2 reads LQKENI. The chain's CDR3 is CASSPGTGNEKLFF. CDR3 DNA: TGTGCCAGCTCACCAGGGACAGGGAATGAAAAACTGTTTTTT.

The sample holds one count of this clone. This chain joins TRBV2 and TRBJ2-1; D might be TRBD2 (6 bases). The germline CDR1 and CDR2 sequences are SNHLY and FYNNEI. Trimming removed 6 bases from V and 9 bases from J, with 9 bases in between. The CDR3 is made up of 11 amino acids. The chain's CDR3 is CASRGGAEQFF. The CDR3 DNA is TGTGCCAGCAGGGGGGGTGCTGAGCAGTTCTTC.

The CDR3 sequence is CASSPPSGRFSYNEQFF. For the CDR3, the DNA is TGTGCCAGCAGCCCCCCCTCGGGGAGATTCTCCTACAATGAGCAGTTCTTC. This chain uses TRBV7-6 with TRBJ2-1; TRBD2 might be the D (5 bases). Trimming cost V 5 bases and J 0 bases, with 17 bases left between them. This CDR3 region has 17 residues. Per the germline V gene, CDR1 is SGHVS and CDR2 is FNYEAQ.

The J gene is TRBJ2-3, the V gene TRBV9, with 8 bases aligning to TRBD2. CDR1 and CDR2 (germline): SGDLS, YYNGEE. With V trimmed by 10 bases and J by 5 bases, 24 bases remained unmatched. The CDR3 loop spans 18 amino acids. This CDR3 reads CASSSPPVRGLAGDTQYF. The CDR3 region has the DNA TGTGCCTCCAGCAGCCCGCCCGTCCGGGGGCTAGCGGGAGATACGCAGTATTTT.

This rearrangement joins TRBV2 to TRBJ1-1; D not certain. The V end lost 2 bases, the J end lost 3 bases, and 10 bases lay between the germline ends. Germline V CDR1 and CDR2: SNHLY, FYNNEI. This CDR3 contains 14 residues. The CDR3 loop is CASSETQEYTEAFF. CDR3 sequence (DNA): TGTGCCAGCAGTGAAACTCAGGAATACACTGAAGCTTTCTTT.

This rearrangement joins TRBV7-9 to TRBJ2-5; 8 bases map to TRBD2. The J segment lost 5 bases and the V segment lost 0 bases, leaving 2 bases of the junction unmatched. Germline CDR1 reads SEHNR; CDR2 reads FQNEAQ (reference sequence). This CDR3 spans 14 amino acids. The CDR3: CASSLATSVETQYF. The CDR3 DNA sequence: TGTGCCAGCAGCTTAGCGACTAGCGTCGAGACCCAGTACTTC.